The 25 T cell receptor beta chains below were found in one sample sequenced in a study of OX40 agonist ivuxolimab in advanced cancers. This table comes from immunoSEQ multiplex PCR, and its TCRdb copy is limited to in-frame clones, with some not included. The data contain 84,000 or so clones, just over 90% of them seen just once; the ten biggest clones take up around 0.39%. The sequenced sample was CD4+ or CD8+ T cells sorted from blood, obtained in a trial of the OX40 agonist ivuxolimab. These receptors all come from an adult with an advanced solid tumor such as melanoma, head and neck, liver or kidney cancer.

For the CDR3, the DNA is TGTGCCAGTAATGGGGGTGTGGAAGAGACCCAGTACTTC. It specifies CASNGGVEETQYF. V and J are TRBV19 and TRBJ2-5; D is perhaps TRBD1 or TRBD2 (5 bases each). V lost 7 bases to trimming and J lost 3 bases, with 12 bases between them. CDR3 length equals 13 residues. Germline V gene sequence: CDR1 LNHDA, CDR2 SQIVND (reference sequence).

V gene TRBV10-3 combines with J gene TRBJ2-3; possibly TRBD2 for D (6 bases). V was pared by 3 bases and J by 2 bases, with 9 bases between. The CDR3 runs 14 residues. Looked up from germline, CDR1 is ENHRY and CDR2 is SYGVKD. As DNA, the CDR3 is TGTGCCATCAGTGAAGGGACTGCCACAGATACGCAGTATTTT. This sequence encodes CAISEGTATDTQYF.

The rearrangement links TRBV5-4 to TRBJ2-2, with D hard to call. This CDR3 contains 15 residues. With 3 bases removed from V and 8 bases from J, the gap between germline ends came to 17 bases. Germline loops: CDR1 SGHNT, CDR2 YYREEE (reference sequence). CDR3: CASSWPQKTGGELFF. CDR3 in DNA: TGTGCCAGCAGCTGGCCTCAGAAAACTGGGGGGGAGCTGTTTTTT.

This chain connects TRBV6-5 to TRBJ1-2, with no clear D. The CDR3 contains 14 residues. Trimming removed 4 bases from V and 3 bases from J, with 12 bases in between. Germline CDR1 is MNHEY and CDR2 is SVGAGI. The CDR3 bases are TGTGCCAGCAGTTCCCGAGGACGGTACTATGGCTACACCTTC. Translation: CASSSRGRYYGYTF.

V usage is TRBV5-1 and J usage is TRBJ1-1; the D is unclear. CDR1 SGHRS and CDR2 YFSETQ come from the germline V gene. The CDR3 is made up of 18 amino acids. Between the trimmed V and J ends, which lost 6 bases and 1 base, there was a span of 25 bases. The CDR3 bases are TGCGCCAGCAACAATACCCCCGGATCCCCTCTTACGAACACTGAAGCTTTCTTT. Its protein product is CASNNTPGSPLTNTEAFF.

The chain uses TRBV28 and TRBJ1-5, with D possibly TRBD1 on 5 matching bases. The CDR3 has 15 residues. V lost 3 bases to trimming and J lost 4 bases, with 13 bases between them. The germline gives CDR1 MDHEN, CDR2 SYDVKM. CDR3 sequence reads: CASSLQSGRNQPQHF. In DNA form, the CDR3 reads TGTGCCAGCAGTTTGCAATCAGGGCGGAATCAGCCCCAGCATTTT.

This clone was counted a single time. The gene calls are TRBV2 and TRBJ2-2; 7 positions match TRBD2. V shed 7 bases, J shed 1 base, and the junction held 6 bases outside the gene matches. The CDR3 runs 15 residues. Germline CDR1 is SNHLY and CDR2 is FYNNEI. CDR3 DNA sequence: TGTGCCAGCAATCGGCTAGCGGTGAACACCGGGGAGCTGTTTTTT. Protein product: CASNRLAVNTGELFF.

The chain has TRBV11-3 and TRBJ2-5, with D maybe TRBD2 (6 bases). Germline CDR1 is SGHNT and CDR2 is YENEEA. The CDR3 length is 14 residues. Trimming pared 5 bases from V and 1 base from J, leaving 11 bases between. The CDR3 is CASSGGAAQETQYF. Here the CDR3 DNA reads TGTGCCAGCAGCGGAGGGGCAGCCCAAGAGACCCAGTACTTC. Complete variable domain (other parts from reference TRBV11-3 and TRBJ2-5): EAGVVQSPRYKIIEKKQPVAFWCNPISGHNTLYWYLQNLGQGPELLIRYENEEAVDDSQLPKDRFSAERLKGVDSTLKIQPAELGDSAVYLCASSGGAAQETQYFGPGTRLLVL.

V is TRBV11-3 and J is TRBJ2-7; D perhaps matches TRBD1 (6 bases). The ends were cut back, 5 bases at V and 2 bases at J, with 13 bases in the middle. CDR3 size: 14 residues. The germline V gene has CDR1 SGHNT and CDR2 YENEEA. CDR3 region: CASSLWDKPYEQYF. The CDR3 DNA sequence: TGTGCCAGCAGCCTCTGGGACAAACCCTACGAGCAGTACTTC.

This chain links TRBV7-2 with TRBJ2-1; perhaps D is TRBD1 or TRBD2 (5 bases each). Trimming cost V 4 bases and J 12 bases, with 19 bases left between them. This CDR3 contains 14 residues. CDR1 SGHTA and CDR2 FQGNSA come from the germline V gene. CDR3 region: CASSSASGRLGQFF. The CDR3 bases are TGTGCCAGCAGCTCAGCTTCGGGACGATTAGGGCAGTTCTTC.

The chain has TRBV5-4 and TRBJ2-1, with TRBD1 matching over 7 bases. CDR1 and CDR2 from the germline V gene are SGHNT and YYREEE (reference sequence). With V trimmed by 0 bases and J by 3 bases, 6 bases remained unmatched. The CDR3 has 16 amino acids. This CDR3 is CASSLGGQMHYNEQFF. The CDR3 DNA sequence: TGTGCCAGCAGCTTGGGGGGACAGATGCACTACAATGAGCAGTTCTTC.

The chain is built from TRBV15 and TRBJ2-3, with no clear D. Trimming stripped 5 bases from V and 4 bases from J, with 13 bases between. CDR1 LNHNV and CDR2 YYDKDF come from the germline V gene (reference sequence). The CDR3 consists of 14 residues. DNA for the CDR3: TGTGCCACCAGCGGATACCAAGGATCAGATACGCAGTATTTT. Amino acid sequence: CATSGYQGSDTQYF. Full variable domain (outside the CDR3, taken from reference TRBV15 and TRBJ2-3): DAMVIQNPRYQVTQFGKPVTLSCSQTLNHNVMYWYQQKSSQAPKLLFHYYDKDFNNEADTPDNFQSRRPNTSFCFLDIRSPGLGDTAMYLCATSGYQGSDTQYFGPGTRLTVL.

The chain links TRBV29-1 to TRBJ2-7, with a tentative D call TRBD2 (5 bases). Trimming removed 1 base from V and 5 bases from J, with 9 bases in between. This CDR3 spans 12 amino acids. The germline CDR1 and CDR2 sequences are SQVTM and ANQGSEA. The CDR3 DNA reads as TGCAGCGTTGAAGCCGGGAACCACGAGCAGTACTTC. Translation gives CSVEAGNHEQYF.

This chain joins TRBV5-1 and TRBJ2-2; D gene ambiguous. The CDR3 has 13 amino acids. Between the trimmed V and J ends, which lost 0 bases and 3 bases, there was a span of 3 bases. CDR1 and CDR2 from the germline V gene are SGHRS and YFSETQ. This CDR3 is CASSLDDTGELFF. As DNA, the CDR3 is TGCGCCAGCAGCTTGGATGACACCGGGGAGCTGTTTTTT.

The chain has TRBV11-3 and TRBJ1-1; D is ambiguous. The length of the CDR3 is 13 residues. Trimming shortened V by 1 base and J by 2 bases, and 5 bases separated the two germline ends. Germline-derived CDR1 and CDR2 are SGHNT and YENEEA. Here the CDR3 reads CASSLVRNTEAFF. As DNA, the CDR3 is TGTGCCAGCAGCTTAGTGCGTAACACTGAAGCTTTCTTT. The entire variable domain, with the rest obtained from reference TRBV11-3 and TRBJ1-1, is as follows: EAGVVQSPRYKIIEKKQPVAFWCNPISGHNTLYWYLQNLGQGPELLIRYENEEAVDDSQLPKDRFSAERLKGVDSTLKIQPAELGDSAVYLCASSLVRNTEAFFGQGTRLTVV.

The chain is built from TRBV5-1 and TRBJ2-2; 7 nucleotides align to TRBD2. With V trimmed by 1 base and J by 5 bases, 11 bases remained unmatched. The CDR3 extends over 17 amino acids. Per germline, CDR1 SGHRS and CDR2 YFSETQ. CDR3 in DNA: TGCGCCAGCAGCTTGTGGGGCGGCGGGAGAGGGACCGGGGAGCTGTTTTTT. Protein product: CASSLWGGGRGTGELFF. The full variable domain, in which reference TRBV5-1 and TRBJ2-2 provide the parts outside the CDR3, is KAGVTQTPRYLIKTRGQQVTLSCSPISGHRSVSWYQQTPGQGLQFLFEYFSETQRNKGNFPGRFSGRQFSNSRSEMNVSTLELGDSALYLCASSLWGGGRGTGELFFGEGSRLTVL.

This chain links TRBV5-8 with TRBJ1-4; D is unclear. The germline V gene encodes CDR1 SGHTS and CDR2 YDEGEE. V was shortened by 5 bases and J by 7 bases, with 9 bases between the two germline ends. The CDR3 contains 12 residues. CDR3 nucleotides: TGTGCCAGCAGAAGTTTGGCTGAAAAACTGTTTTTT. It translates to CASRSLAEKLFF. Drawing the rest from reference TRBV5-8 and TRBJ1-4, the complete variable domain is EAGVTQSPTHLIKTRGQQATLRCSPISGHTSVYWYQQALGLGLQFLLWYDEGEERNRGNFPPRFSGRQFPNYSSELNVNALELEDSALYLCASRSLAEKLFFGSGTQLSVL.

J is TRBJ1-5 and V is TRBV2; D is uncertain. With 8 bases removed from V and 4 bases from J, the gap between germline ends came to 15 bases. The CDR3 is 14 amino acids. Germline V gene sequence: CDR1 SNHLY, CDR2 FYNNEI. CDR3 sequence (DNA): TGTGCCAGCTCTCCTCAATCCGATAATCAGCCCCAGCATTTT. Translation gives CASSPQSDNQPQHF.

The rearrangement uses TRBV6-5 and TRBJ2-5; 8 bases agree with TRBD2. Germline loops: CDR1 MNHEY, CDR2 SVGAGI. The CDR3 is 15 residues long. After removal of 6 bases from V and 4 bases from J, the junction contained 10 bases not matched to a gene. The CDR3 loop is CASSLSGRRRETQYF. In nucleotides, the CDR3 is TGTGCCAGCAGCTTGAGCGGGAGAAGGAGAGAGACCCAGTACTTC.

This chain joins TRBV5-1 and TRBJ2-2; D gene ambiguous. CDR3 length: 14 amino acids. From germline, CDR1 is SGHRS and CDR2 YFSETQ. V lost 0 bases and J lost 5, with 8 bases in between. Written as DNA, the CDR3 is TGCGCCAGCAGCTTGGCCGCGAGGACCGGGGAGCTGTTTTTT. It translates to CASSLAARTGELFF. Full variable domain (remainder filled in from reference TRBV5-1 and TRBJ2-2): KAGVTQTPRYLIKTRGQQVTLSCSPISGHRSVSWYQQTPGQGLQFLFEYFSETQRNKGNFPGRFSGRQFSNSRSEMNVSTLELGDSALYLCASSLAARTGELFFGEGSRLTVL.

CDR3 sequence (DNA): TGCGCCAGCAGCCAAGAGTCTACTCCCCATAGCACAGATACGCAGTATTTT. The encoded protein is CASSQESTPHSTDTQYF. The chain joins TRBV4-3 to TRBJ2-3; no reliable D call. The germline CDR1 and CDR2 sequences are LGHNA and YSLEER. The CDR3 is 17 residues long. Trimming removed 0 bases from V and 0 bases from J, with 13 bases in between.

The chain links TRBV7-2 to TRBJ2-7; TRBD2 agrees at 12 bases. The germline V gene encodes CDR1 SGHTA and CDR2 FQGNSA. Losses at the gene ends were 1 base for V and 0 bases for J; bases not matched to a gene: 7. There are 18 residues in the CDR3. The CDR3 spells CASSLVSSGGADSYEQYF. CDR3 DNA: TGTGCCAGCAGCTTAGTGTCTAGCGGGGGGGCCGACTCCTACGAGCAGTACTTC.

The chain has TRBV20-1 and TRBJ1-1, with a tentative D call TRBD1 (5 bases). Germline lookup yields CDR1 DFQATT and CDR2 SNEGSKA (reference sequence). This CDR3 comprises 11 residues. Trimming shortened V by 5 bases and J by 10 bases, and 14 bases separated the two germline ends. In DNA, the CDR3 is TGCAGTGCTCTCCGACCCCAGGGAGCTTTCTTT. Translating gives CSALRPQGAFF.

The V and J genes are TRBV18 and TRBJ2-7; 8 positions match TRBD1. Trimming cost V 2 bases and J 3 bases; bases outside gene matches: 6. The length of the CDR3 is 15 residues. Germline lookup yields CDR1 KGHSH and CDR2 LQKENI. Here the CDR3 reads CASSPGQGSIYEQYF. DNA for the CDR3: TGTGCCAGCTCACCAGGACAGGGATCGATCTACGAGCAGTACTTC.

The chain is built from TRBV9 and TRBJ1-1; no clear D. CDR1 SGDLS and CDR2 YYNGEE come from the germline V gene. This CDR3 spans 13 amino acids. Trimming pared 6 bases from V and 4 bases from J, leaving 13 bases between. The CDR3 sequence: CASIPRGGTEAFF. Written as DNA, the CDR3 is TGTGCCAGCATCCCACGGGGAGGCACTGAAGCTTTCTTT. Filled out from reference TRBV9 and TRBJ1-1, the complete variable domain reads DSGVTQTPKHLITATGQRVTLRCSPRSGDLSVYWYQQSLDQGLQFLIQYYNGEERAKGNILERFSAQQFPDLHSELNLSSLELGDSALYFCASIPRGGTEAFFGQGTRLTVV.